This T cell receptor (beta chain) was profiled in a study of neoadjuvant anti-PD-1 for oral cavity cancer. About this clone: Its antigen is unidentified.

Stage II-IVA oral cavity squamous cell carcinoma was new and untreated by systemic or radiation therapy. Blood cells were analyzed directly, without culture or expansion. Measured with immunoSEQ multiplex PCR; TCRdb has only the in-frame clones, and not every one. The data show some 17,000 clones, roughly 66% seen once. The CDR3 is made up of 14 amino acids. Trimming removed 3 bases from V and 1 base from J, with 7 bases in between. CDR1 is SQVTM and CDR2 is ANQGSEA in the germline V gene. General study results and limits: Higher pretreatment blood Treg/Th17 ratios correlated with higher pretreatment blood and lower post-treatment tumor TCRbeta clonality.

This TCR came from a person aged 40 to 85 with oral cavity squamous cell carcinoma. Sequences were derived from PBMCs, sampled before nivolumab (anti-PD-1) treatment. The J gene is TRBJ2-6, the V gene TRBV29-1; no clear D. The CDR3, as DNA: TGCAGCGTTGATCCCGGATCTGGGGCCAACGTCCTGACTTTC. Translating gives CSVDPGSGANVLTF.